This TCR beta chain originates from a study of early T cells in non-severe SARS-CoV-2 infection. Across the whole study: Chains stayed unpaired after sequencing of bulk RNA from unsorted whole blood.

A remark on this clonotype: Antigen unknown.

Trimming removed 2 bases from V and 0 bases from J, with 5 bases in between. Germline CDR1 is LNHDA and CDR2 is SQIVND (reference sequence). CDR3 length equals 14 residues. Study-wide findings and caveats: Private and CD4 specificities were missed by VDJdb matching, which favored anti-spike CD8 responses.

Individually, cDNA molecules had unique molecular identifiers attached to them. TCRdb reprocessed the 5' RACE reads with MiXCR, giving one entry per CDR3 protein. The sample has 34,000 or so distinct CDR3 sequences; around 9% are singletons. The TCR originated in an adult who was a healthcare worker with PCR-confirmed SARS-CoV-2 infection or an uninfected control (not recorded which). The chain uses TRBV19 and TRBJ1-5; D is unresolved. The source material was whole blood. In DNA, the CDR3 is TGTGCCAGTAGTATATACAGTAGCAATCAGCCCCAGCATTTT. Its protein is CASSIYSSNQPQHF. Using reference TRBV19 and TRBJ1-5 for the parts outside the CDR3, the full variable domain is DGGITQSPKYLFRKEGQNVTLSCEQNLNHDAMYWYRQDPGQGLRLIYYSQIVNDFQKGDIAEGYSVSREKKESFPLTVTSAQKNPTAFYLCASSIYSSNQPQHFGDGTRLSIL.